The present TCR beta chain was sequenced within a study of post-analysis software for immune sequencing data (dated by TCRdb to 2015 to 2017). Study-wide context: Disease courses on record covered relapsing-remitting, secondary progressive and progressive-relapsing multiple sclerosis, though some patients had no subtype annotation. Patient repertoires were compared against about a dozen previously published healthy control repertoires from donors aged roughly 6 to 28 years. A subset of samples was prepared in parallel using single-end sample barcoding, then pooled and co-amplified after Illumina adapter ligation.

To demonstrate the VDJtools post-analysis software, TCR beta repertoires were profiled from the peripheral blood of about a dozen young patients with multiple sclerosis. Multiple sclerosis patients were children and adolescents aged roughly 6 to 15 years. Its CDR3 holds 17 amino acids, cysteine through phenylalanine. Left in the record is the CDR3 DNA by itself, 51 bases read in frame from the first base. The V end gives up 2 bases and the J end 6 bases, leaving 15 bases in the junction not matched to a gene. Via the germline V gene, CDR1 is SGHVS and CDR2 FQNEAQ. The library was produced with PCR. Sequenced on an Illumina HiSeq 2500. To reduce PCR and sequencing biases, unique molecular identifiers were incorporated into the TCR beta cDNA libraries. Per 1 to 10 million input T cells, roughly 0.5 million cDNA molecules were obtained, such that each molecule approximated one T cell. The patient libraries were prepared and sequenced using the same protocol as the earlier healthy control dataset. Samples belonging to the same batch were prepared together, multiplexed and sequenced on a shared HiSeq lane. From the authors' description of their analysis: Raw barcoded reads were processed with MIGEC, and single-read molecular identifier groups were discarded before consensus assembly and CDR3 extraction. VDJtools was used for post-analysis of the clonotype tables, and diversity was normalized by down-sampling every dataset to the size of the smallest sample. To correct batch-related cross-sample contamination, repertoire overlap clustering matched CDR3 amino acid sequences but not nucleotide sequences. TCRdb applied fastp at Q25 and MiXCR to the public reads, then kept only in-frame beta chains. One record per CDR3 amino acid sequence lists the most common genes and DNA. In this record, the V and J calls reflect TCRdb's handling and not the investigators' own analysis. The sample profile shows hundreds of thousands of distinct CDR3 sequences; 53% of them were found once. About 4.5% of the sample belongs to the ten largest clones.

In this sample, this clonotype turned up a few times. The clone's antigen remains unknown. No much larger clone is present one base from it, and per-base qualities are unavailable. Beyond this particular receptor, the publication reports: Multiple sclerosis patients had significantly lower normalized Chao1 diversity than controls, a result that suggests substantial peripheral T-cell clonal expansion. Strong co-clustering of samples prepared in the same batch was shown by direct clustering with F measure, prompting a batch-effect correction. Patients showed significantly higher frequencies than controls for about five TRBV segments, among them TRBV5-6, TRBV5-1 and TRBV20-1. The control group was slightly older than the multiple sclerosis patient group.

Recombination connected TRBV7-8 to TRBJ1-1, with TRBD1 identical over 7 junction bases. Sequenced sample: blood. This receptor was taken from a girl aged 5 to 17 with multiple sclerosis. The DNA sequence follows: TGTGCCAGCAGCTTAAAACAGGGGCTGAAGTCGTACCCTGAAGCTTTCTTT. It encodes CASSLKQGLKSYPEAFF.